These T cell receptor beta chains were read from a single sample in a study of blood T cell repertoires in COVID-19. The table came from immunoSEQ multiplex PCR; TCRdb's copy has only in-frame clones and leaves some out. The data show 250,000 to 400,000 clones, roughly nine tenths seen once. Source material: PBMCs or T cells enriched from blood (not recorded which). The receptors derive from a man in his fifties or sixties who had recovered from COVID-19. Each CDR3 is given with its conserved first and last residue. The D gene is left open where the match is weak. The size entry is marked missing in some rows and otherwise reads once, few, many or a size class.

size: NA; J: TRBJ1-2; D: TRBD1; V: TRBV5-6; length: 14; CDR3: CASSSKRDSYGYTF; DNA: TGTGCCAGCAGCTCTAAACGGGACAGCTATGGCTACACCTTC
size: few; J: TRBJ2-3; D: TRBD2; V: TRBV9; length: 18; CDR3: CASSVNPGLAGGPDTQYF; DNA: TGTGCCAGCAGCGTTAACCCGGGACTAGCGGGAGGGCCAGATACGCAGTATTTT
size: once; J: TRBJ2-2; D: NA; V: TRBV19; length: 15; CDR3: CASSIQGDFPGELFF; DNA: TGTGCCAGTAGTATACAGGGGGACTTTCCCGGGGAGCTGTTTTTT
size: NA; J: TRBJ2-3; D: NA; V: TRBV28; length: 15; CDR3: CASSSPGLGTDTQYF; DNA: TGTGCCAGCAGTTCCCCCGGGTTGGGCACAGATACGCAGTATTTT
size: NA; J: TRBJ2-7; D: NA; V: TRBV11-3; length: 13; CDR3: CASSLGRGREQYF; DNA: TGTGCCAGCAGCTTGGGGCGGGGAAGGGAGCAGTACTTC
size: NA; J: TRBJ2-7; D: TRBD1; V: TRBV7-2; length: 13; CDR3: CASSYQGAGEQYF; DNA: TGTGCCAGCAGCTATCAGGGGGCGGGGGAGCAGTACTTC
size: NA; J: TRBJ1-5; D: NA; V: TRBV12-5; length: 18; CDR3: CASGLVLGPRNSNQPQHF; DNA: TGTGCTAGTGGTTTGGTACTAGGACCGCGGAATAGCAATCAGCCCCAGCATTTT
size: once; J: TRBJ2-1; D: NA; V: TRBV7-9; length: 14; CDR3: CASSLGAGWDEQFF; DNA: TGTGCCAGCAGCTTAGGGGCAGGGTGGGATGAGCAGTTCTTC
size: NA; J: TRBJ1-2; D: TRBD1; V: TRBV18; length: 15; CDR3: CASSPSQGILSGYTF; DNA: TGTGCCAGCTCACCCTCACAGGGGATTTTAAGTGGCTACACCTTC
size: NA; J: TRBJ1-2; D: NA; V: TRBV21-1; length: 14; CDR3: CASSHLRTPYGYTF; DNA: TGTGCCAGCAGCCACTTGAGGACACCCTATGGCTACACCTTC
size: few; J: TRBJ1-6; D: NA; V: TRBV3-1/TRBV3-2; length: 16; CDR3: CASSQDRPGEHSPLHF; DNA: TGTGCCAGCAGCCAAGATCGACCGGGTGAACATTCACCCCTCCACTTT
size: NA; J: TRBJ1-6; D: NA; V: TRBV7-2; length: 13; CDR3: CASSPYSDSPLHF; DNA: TGTGCCAGCAGCCCTTACTCGGATTCACCCCTCCACTTT
size: NA; J: TRBJ2-1; D: TRBD2; V: TRBV11-2; length: 14; CDR3: CASRTSGSVNEQFF; DNA: TGTGCCAGCCGTACTAGCGGGAGTGTGAATGAGCAGTTCTTC
size: NA; J: TRBJ1-6; D: NA; V: TRBV19; length: 13; CDR3: CASRESSPSPLHF; DNA: TGTGCCAGTAGAGAGTCGAGTCCCTCACCCCTCCACTTT
size: NA; J: TRBJ2-3; D: TRBD1; V: TRBV7-9; length: 15; CDR3: CASSRQGHSTDTQYF; DNA: TGTGCCAGCAGCAGACAGGGACACAGCACAGATACGCAGTATTTT
size: NA; J: TRBJ2-1; D: NA; V: TRBV4-3; length: 15; CDR3: CASSQRGKVYNEQFF; DNA: TGCGCCAGCAGTCAACGGGGGAAGGTCTACAATGAGCAGTTCTTC
size: NA; J: TRBJ2-7; D: TRBD2; V: TRBV3-1/TRBV3-2; length: 17; CDR3: CASSPALGLAGFYEQYF; DNA: TGTGCCAGCAGCCCCGCTTTGGGACTAGCGGGGTTCTACGAGCAGTACTTC
size: NA; J: TRBJ2-7; D: NA; V: TRBV11-2; length: 15; CDR3: CASSLVQGSFWEQYF; DNA: TGTGCCAGCAGCTTAGTACAGGGCTCTTTTTGGGAGCAGTACTTC
size: NA; J: TRBJ1-5; D: NA; V: TRBV12-5; length: 14; CDR3: CASGLGPSNQPQHF; DNA: TGTGCTAGTGGTTTGGGGCCGAGCAATCAGCCCCAGCATTTT
size: NA; J: TRBJ1-2; D: NA; V: TRBV21-1; length: 13; CDR3: CASSNGQGNGYTF; DNA: TGTGCCAGCAGCAATGGTCAGGGAAACGGCTACACCTTC
size: NA; J: TRBJ1-6; D: NA; V: TRBV19; length: 15; CDR3: CASSPTGKGDSPLHF; DNA: TGTGCCAGTAGCCCCACAGGAAAAGGGGATTCACCCCTCCACTTT
size: once; J: TRBJ1-2; D: TRBD1; V: TRBV19; length: 14; CDR3: CASSTDRGLNGYTF; DNA: TGTGCCAGTAGTACGGACAGGGGGCTTAATGGCTACACCTTC
size: NA; J: TRBJ1-2; D: NA; V: TRBV7-9; length: 15; CDR3: CASSYGGVTDYGYTF; DNA: TGTGCCAGCAGCTATGGGGGGGTGACTGACTATGGCTACACCTTC
size: NA; J: TRBJ1-1; D: NA; V: TRBV6-5; length: 16; CDR3: CASSYPTAGVNTEAFF; DNA: TGTGCCAGCAGTTACCCCACCGCAGGGGTGAACACTGAAGCTTTCTTT
size: NA; J: TRBJ2-7; D: NA; V: TRBV12-3/TRBV12-4; length: 13; CDR3: CASSFGRTYEQYF; DNA: TGTGCCAGCAGTTTTGGTAGAACTTACGAGCAGTACTTC
size: NA; J: TRBJ1-5; D: NA; V: TRBV28; length: 14; CDR3: CASRTRYSNQPQHF; DNA: TGTGCCAGCCGAACCAGATATAGCAATCAGCCCCAGCATTTT
size: NA; J: TRBJ2-1; D: NA; V: TRBV7-9; length: 15; CDR3: CASSLAWPGNNEQFF; DNA: TGTGCCAGCAGCTTAGCTTGGCCCGGGAACAATGAGCAGTTCTTC
size: NA; J: TRBJ1-5; D: NA; V: TRBV7-9; length: 15; CDR3: CASSFGGHSNQPQHF; DNA: TGTGCCAGCAGCTTTGGCGGCCATAGCAATCAGCCCCAGCATTTT
size: NA; J: TRBJ1-5; D: NA; V: TRBV10-1; length: 14; CDR3: CASSGRTHYWPQHF; DNA: TGCGCCAGCAGTGGCCGGACACATTATTGGCCCCAGCATTTT
size: NA; J: TRBJ1-4; D: TRBD1; V: TRBV3-1/TRBV3-2; length: 16; CDR3: CASSRRNRGRGEKLFF; DNA: TGTGCCAGCAGCCGTCGGAACAGGGGGCGGGGTGAAAAACTGTTTTTT
size: NA; J: TRBJ1-1; D: NA; V: TRBV5-1; length: 14; CDR3: CASSLVSGNTEAFF; DNA: TGCGCCAGCAGCTTGGTTTCGGGAAACACTGAAGCTTTCTTT
size: NA; J: TRBJ1-2; D: NA; V: TRBV27; length: 14; CDR3: CASSLLGAGYGYTF; DNA: TGTGCCAGCAGTTTATTGGGGGCGGGCTATGGCTACACCTTC
size: NA; J: TRBJ2-1; D: TRBD2; V: TRBV30; length: 17; CDR3: CAWSAGLAGGSYNEQFF; DNA: TGTGCCTGGAGTGCTGGACTAGCGGGGGGGTCCTACAATGAGCAGTTCTTC
size: few; J: TRBJ1-3; D: NA; V: TRBV7-3; length: 14; CDR3: CASSATKDSNTIYF; DNA: TGTGCCAGCAGCGCTACAAAGGACTCGAACACCATATATTTT
size: NA; J: TRBJ2-1; D: NA; V: TRBV27; length: 16; CDR3: CASSLSDRWSYNEQFF; DNA: TGTGCCAGCAGTTTATCCGATAGATGGTCCTACAATGAGCAGTTCTTC
size: NA; J: TRBJ1-5; D: TRBD1; V: TRBV19; length: 17; CDR3: CASSLRLDRVDNQPQHF; DNA: TGTGCCAGTAGCTTGAGATTGGACAGGGTTGATAATCAGCCCCAGCATTTT
size: NA; J: TRBJ1-1; D: NA; V: TRBV7-9; length: 15; CDR3: CASSPPVAGNTEAFF; DNA: TGTGCCAGCAGCCCCCCCGTCGCCGGGAACACTGAAGCTTTCTTT
size: NA; J: TRBJ2-1; D: NA; V: TRBV19; length: 15; CDR3: CASSIGLGAYNEQFF; DNA: TGTGCCAGTAGTATAGGCCTAGGGGCTTACAATGAGCAGTTCTTC
size: once; J: TRBJ2-7; D: NA; V: TRBV14; length: 14; CDR3: CASSPRQVSYEQYF; DNA: TGTGCCAGCAGCCCCCGACAGGTATCCTACGAGCAGTACTTC
size: once; J: TRBJ2-1; D: NA; V: TRBV7-9; length: 19; CDR3: CASTWYSSLALSSYNEQFF; DNA: TGTGCCAGCACCTGGTATAGCTCCCTAGCCCTTTCCTCGTACAATGAGCAGTTCTTC
size: NA; J: TRBJ1-4; D: NA; V: TRBV4-2; length: 15; CDR3: CASSQDPGRGEKLFF; DNA: TGTGCCAGCAGCCAAGATCCGGGTAGGGGAGAAAAACTGTTTTTT
size: NA; J: TRBJ1-6; D: TRBD1; V: TRBV12-5; length: 15; CDR3: CASGLGGTDNSPLHF; DNA: TGTGCTAGTGGTTTGGGTGGGACAGATAATTCACCCCTCCACTTT
size: NA; J: TRBJ2-3; D: TRBD2; V: TRBV18; length: 16; CDR3: CASSPSLADSTDTQYF; DNA: TGTGCCAGCTCACCTAGCCTAGCGGACAGCACAGATACGCAGTATTTT
size: once; J: TRBJ1-5; D: NA; V: TRBV19; length: 14; CDR3: CASSANIGNQPQHF; DNA: TGTGCCAGTAGTGCCAACATCGGCAATCAGCCCCAGCATTTT
size: NA; J: TRBJ1-3; D: NA; V: TRBV15; length: 16; CDR3: CATSRVGEFSGNTIYF; DNA: TGTGCCACCAGCAGAGTTGGAGAATTCTCTGGAAACACCATATATTTT
size: NA; J: TRBJ1-2; D: TRBD1; V: TRBV7-2; length: 15; CDR3: CASSLEWDRAYGYTF; DNA: TGTGCCAGCAGCTTAGAGTGGGACAGGGCCTATGGCTACACCTTC
size: NA; J: TRBJ2-5; D: NA; V: TRBV9; length: 13; CDR3: CASSVVGGETQYF; DNA: TGTGCCAGCAGCGTAGTCGGGGGAGAGACCCAGTACTTC
size: few; J: TRBJ1-3; D: NA; V: TRBV14; length: 15; CDR3: CASSRSGLGGNTIYF; DNA: TGTGCCAGCAGCCGCTCAGGGTTAGGTGGAAACACCATATATTTT
size: once; J: TRBJ1-2; D: NA; V: TRBV19; length: 13; CDR3: CASTASIVYGYTF; DNA: TGTGCCAGTACCGCTAGTATTGTCTATGGCTACACCTTC
size: NA; J: TRBJ1-6; D: NA; V: TRBV18; length: 15; CDR3: CASSSMARGDSPLHF; DNA: TGTGCCAGCTCATCAATGGCCAGGGGAGATTCACCCCTCCACTTT